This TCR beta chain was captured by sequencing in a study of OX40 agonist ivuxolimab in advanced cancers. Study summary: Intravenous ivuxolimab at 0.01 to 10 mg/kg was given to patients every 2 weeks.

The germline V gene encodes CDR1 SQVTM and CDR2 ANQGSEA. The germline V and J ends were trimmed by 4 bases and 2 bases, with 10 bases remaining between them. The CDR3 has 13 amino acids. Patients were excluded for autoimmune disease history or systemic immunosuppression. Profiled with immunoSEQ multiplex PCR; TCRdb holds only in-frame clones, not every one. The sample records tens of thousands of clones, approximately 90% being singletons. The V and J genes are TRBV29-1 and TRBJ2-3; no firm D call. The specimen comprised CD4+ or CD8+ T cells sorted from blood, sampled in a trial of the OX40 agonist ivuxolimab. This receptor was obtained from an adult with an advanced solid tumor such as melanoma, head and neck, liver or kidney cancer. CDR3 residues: CSVGGALTDTQYF. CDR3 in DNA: TGCAGCGTTGGTGGTGCCCTCACAGATACGCAGTATTTT.